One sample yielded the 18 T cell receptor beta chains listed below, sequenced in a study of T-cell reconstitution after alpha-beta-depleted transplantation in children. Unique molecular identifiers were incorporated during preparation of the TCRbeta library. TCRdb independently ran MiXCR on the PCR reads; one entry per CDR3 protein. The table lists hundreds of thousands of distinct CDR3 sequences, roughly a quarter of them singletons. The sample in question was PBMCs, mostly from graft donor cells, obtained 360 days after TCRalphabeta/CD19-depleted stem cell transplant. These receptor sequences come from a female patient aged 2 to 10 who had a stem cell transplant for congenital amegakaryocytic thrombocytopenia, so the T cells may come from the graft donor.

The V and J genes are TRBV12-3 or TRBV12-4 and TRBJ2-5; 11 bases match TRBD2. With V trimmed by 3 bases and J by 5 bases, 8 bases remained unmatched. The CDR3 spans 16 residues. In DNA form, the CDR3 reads TGTGCCAGCAGTTTTATAGCGGGAGGGCCGGGGGAGACCCAGTACTTC. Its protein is CASSFIAGGPGETQYF.

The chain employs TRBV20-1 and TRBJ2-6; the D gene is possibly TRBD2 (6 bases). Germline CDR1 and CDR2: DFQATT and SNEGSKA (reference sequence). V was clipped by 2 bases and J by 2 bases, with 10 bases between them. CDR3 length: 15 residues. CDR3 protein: CSARWPGAGANVLTF. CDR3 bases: TGCAGTGCTAGATGGCCGGGGGCTGGGGCCAACGTCCTGACTTTC.

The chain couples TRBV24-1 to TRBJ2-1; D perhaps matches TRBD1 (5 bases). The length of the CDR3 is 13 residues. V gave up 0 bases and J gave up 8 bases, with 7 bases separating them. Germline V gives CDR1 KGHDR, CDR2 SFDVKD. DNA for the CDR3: TGTGCCACCAGTGATTTGTGGGGCTATGAGCAGTTCTTC. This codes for CATSDLWGYEQFF.

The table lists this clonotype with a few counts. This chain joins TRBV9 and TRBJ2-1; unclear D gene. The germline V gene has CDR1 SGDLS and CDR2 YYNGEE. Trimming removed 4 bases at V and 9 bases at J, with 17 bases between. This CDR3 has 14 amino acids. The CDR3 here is CASSPSSAPTEQFF. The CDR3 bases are TGTGCCAGCAGCCCCTCATCAGCCCCAACTGAGCAGTTCTTC.

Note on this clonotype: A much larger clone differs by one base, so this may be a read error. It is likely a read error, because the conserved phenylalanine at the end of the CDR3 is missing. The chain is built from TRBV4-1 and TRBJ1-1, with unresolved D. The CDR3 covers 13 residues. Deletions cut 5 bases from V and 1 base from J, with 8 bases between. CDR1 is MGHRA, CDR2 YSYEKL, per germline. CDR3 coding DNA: TGCGCCAGCAGCATAGGGAGGAACACTGAAGCTTTCTAT. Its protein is CASSIGRNTEAFY.

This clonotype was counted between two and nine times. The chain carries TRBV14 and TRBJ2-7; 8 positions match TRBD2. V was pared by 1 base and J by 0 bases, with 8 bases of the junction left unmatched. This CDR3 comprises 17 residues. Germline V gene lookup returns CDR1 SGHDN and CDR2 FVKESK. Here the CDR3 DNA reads TGTGCCAGCAGCCAAGCCCACGGGGGGGGGAGCTCCTACGAGCAGTACTTC. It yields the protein CASSQAHGGGSSYEQYF. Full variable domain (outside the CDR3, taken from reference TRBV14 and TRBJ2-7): EAGVTQFPSHSVIEKGQTVTLRCDPISGHDNLYWYRRVMGKEIKFLLHFVKESKQDESGMPNNRFLAERTGGTYSTLKVQPAELEDSGVYFCASSQAHGGGSSYEQYFGPGTRLTVT.

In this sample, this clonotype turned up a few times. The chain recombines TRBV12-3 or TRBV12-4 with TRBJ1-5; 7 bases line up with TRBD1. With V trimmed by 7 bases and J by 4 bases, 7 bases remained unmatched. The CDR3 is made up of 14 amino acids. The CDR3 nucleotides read TGTGCCAGCACCGGGGGACAGCTAAATCAGCCCCAGCATTTT. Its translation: CASTGGQLNQPQHF.

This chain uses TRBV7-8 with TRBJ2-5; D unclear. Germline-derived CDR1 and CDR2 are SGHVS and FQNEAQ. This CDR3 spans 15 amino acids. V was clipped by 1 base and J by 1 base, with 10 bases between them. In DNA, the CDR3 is TGTGCCAGCAGCTTAGATTGGGCCACCCAAGAGACCCAGTACTTC. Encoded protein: CASSLDWATQETQYF. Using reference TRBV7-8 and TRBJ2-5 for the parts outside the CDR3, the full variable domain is GAGVSQSPRYKVAKRGQDVALRCDPISGHVSLFWYQQALGQGPEFLTYFQNEAQLDKSGLPSDRFFAERPEGSVSTLKIQRTQQEDSAVYLCASSLDWATQETQYFGPGTRLLVL.

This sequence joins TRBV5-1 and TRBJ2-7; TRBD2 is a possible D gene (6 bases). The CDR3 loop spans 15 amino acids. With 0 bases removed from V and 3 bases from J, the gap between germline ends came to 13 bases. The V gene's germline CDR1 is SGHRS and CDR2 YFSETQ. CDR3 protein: CASSLERPGDYEQYF. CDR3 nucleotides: TGCGCCAGCAGCTTGGAACGGCCGGGAGACTACGAGCAGTACTTC. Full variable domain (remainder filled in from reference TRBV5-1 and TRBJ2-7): KAGVTQTPRYLIKTRGQQVTLSCSPISGHRSVSWYQQTPGQGLQFLFEYFSETQRNKGNFPGRFSGRQFSNSRSEMNVSTLELGDSALYLCASSLERPGDYEQYFGPGTRLTVT.

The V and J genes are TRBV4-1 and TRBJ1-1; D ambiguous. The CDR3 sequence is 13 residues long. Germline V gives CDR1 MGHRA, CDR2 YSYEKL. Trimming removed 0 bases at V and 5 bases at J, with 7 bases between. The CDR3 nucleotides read TGCGCCAGCAGCCAAGATAAAAATACTGAAGCTTTCTTT. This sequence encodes CASSQDKNTEAFF.

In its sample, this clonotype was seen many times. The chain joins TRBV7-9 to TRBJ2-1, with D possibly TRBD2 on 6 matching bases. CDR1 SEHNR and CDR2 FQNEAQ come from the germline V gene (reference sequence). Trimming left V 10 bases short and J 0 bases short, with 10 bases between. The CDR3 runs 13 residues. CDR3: CANRDFSYNEQFF. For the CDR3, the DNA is TGTGCCAACCGGGACTTCTCCTACAATGAGCAGTTCTTC.

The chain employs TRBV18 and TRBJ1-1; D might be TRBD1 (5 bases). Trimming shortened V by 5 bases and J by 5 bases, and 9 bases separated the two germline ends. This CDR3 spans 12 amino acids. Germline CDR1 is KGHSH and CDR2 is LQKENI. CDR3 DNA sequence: TGTGCCAGCTCAGAAGGGGAGACTGAAGCTTTCTTT. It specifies CASSEGETEAFF.

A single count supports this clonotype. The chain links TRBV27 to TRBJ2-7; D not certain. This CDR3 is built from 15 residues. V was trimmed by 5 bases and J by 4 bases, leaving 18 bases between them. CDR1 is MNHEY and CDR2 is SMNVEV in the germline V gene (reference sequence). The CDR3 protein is CASSLRPSKGYEQYF. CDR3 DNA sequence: TGTGCCAGCAGTCTTCGCCCTAGTAAGGGTTACGAGCAGTACTTC.

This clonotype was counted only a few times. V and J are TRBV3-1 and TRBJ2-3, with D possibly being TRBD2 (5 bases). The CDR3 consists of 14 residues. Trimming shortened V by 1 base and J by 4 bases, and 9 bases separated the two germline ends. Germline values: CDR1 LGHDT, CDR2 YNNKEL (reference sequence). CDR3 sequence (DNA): TGTGCCAGCAGCCAAGTACTAGTGGCAGATACGCAGTATTTT. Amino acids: CASSQVLVADTQYF.

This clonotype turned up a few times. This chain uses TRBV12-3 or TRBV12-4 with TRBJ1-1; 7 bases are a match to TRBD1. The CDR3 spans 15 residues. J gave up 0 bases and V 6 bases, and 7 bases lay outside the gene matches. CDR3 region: CASRRQGGVNTEAFF. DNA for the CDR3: TGTGCCAGCAGAAGACAGGGCGGAGTGAACACTGAAGCTTTCTTT.

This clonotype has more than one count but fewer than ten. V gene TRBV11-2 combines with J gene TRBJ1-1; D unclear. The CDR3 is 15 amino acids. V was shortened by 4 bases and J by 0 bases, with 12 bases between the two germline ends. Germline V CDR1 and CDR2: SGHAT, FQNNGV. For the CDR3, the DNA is TGTGCCAGCAGCTCGAAGTTTGGTCTGAACACTGAAGCTTTCTTT. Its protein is CASSSKFGLNTEAFF.

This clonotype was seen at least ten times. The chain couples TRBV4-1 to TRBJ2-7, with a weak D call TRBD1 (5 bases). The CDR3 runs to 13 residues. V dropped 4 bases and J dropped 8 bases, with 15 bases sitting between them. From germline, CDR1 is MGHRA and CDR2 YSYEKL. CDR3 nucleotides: TGCGCCAGCAGCCGCATTGACGTGGGGCAGCAGTACTTC. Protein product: CASSRIDVGQQYF.

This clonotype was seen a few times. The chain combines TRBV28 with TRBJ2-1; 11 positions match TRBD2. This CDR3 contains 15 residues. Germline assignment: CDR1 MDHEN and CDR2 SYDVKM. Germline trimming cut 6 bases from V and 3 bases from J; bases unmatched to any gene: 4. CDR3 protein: CASSQLAGVYNEQFF. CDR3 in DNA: TGTGCCAGCAGCCAACTAGCGGGAGTCTACAATGAGCAGTTCTTC.